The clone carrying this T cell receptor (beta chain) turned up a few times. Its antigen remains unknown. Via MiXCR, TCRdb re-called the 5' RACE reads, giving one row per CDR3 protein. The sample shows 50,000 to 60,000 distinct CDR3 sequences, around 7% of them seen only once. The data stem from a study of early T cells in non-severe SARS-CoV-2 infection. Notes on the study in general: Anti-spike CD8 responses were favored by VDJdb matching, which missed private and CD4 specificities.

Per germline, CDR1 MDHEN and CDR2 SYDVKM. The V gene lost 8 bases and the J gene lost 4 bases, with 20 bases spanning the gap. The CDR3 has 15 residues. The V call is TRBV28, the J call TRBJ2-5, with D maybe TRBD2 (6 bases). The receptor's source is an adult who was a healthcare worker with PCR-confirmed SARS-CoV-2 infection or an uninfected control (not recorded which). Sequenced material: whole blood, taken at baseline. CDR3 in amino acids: CASGGTRAPGETQYF. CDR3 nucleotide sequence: TGTGCCAGCGGGGGGACGAGGGCCCCGGGAGAGACCCAGTACTTC.